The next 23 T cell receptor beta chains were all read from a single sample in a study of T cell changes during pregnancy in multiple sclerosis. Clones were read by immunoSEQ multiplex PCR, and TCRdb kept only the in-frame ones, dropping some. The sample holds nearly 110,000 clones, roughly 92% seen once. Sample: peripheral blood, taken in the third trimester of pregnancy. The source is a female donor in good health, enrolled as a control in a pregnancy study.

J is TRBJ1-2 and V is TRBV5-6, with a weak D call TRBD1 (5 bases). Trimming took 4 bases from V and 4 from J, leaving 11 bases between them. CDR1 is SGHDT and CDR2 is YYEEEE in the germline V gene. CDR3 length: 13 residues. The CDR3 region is CASSLQVSYGYTF. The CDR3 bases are TGTGCCAGCAGCCTACAGGTGTCCTATGGCTACACCTTC.

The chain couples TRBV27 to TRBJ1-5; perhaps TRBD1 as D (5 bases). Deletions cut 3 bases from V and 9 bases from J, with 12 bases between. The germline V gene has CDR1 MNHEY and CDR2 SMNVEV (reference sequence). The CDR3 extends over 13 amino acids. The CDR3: CASSFGRGWPQHF. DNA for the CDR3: TGTGCCAGCAGTTTTGGGAGGGGATGGCCCCAGCATTTT.

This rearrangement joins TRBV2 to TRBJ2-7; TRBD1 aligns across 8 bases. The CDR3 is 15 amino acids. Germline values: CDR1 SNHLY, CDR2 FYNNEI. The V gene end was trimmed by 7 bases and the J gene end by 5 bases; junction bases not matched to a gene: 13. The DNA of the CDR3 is TGTGCCAGCACCTTCCCAGGGGGCAGGGGCCACGAGCAGTACTTC. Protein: CASTFPGGRGHEQYF.

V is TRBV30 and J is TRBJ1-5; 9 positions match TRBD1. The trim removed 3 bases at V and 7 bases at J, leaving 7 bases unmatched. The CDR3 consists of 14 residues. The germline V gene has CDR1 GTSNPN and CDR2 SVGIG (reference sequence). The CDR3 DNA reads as TGTGCCTGGAGCGATCCAGGGACAGGGCAGCCCCAGCATTTT. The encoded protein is CAWSDPGTGQPQHF.

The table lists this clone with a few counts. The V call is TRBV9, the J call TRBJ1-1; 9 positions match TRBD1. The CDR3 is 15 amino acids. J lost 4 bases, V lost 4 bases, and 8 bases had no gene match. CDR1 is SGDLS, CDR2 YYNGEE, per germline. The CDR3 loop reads CASSPRQGGSTEAFF. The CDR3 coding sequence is TGTGCCAGCAGCCCAAGACAGGGGGGGTCCACTGAAGCTTTCTTT.

CDR3 sequence (DNA): TGTGCCAGCAGCTTAGAAGGGACAGGAGGTGGGGAGACCCAGTACTTC. The encoded protein is CASSLEGTGGGETQYF. The chain has TRBV11-2 and TRBJ2-5; 8 positions agree with TRBD1. The V segment lost 0 bases and the J segment 5 bases; nucleotides outside the gene matches: 8. CDR1 is SGHAT and CDR2 is FQNNGV in the germline V gene. This CDR3 spans 16 amino acids.

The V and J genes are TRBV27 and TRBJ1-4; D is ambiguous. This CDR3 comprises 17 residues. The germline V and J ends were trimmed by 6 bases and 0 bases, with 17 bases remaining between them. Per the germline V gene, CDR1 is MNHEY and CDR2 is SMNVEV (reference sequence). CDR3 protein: CASSDLPPGATNEKLFF. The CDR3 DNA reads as TGTGCCAGCAGCGATCTCCCCCCGGGAGCAACTAATGAAAAACTGTTTTTT.

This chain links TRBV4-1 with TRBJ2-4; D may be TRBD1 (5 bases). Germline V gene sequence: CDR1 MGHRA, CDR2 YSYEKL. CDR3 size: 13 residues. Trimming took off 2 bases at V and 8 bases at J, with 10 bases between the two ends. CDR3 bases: TGCGCCAGCAGCCAAATTGACAGTCACATTCAGTACTTC. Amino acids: CASSQIDSHIQYF.

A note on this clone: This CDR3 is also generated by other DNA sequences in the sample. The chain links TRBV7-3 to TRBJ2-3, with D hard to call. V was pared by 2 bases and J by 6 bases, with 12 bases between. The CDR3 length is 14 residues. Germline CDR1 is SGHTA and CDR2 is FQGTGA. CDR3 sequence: CASSLGLVGDTQYF. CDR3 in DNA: TGTGCCAGCAGCTTAGGTCTAGTAGGTGATACGCAGTATTTT.

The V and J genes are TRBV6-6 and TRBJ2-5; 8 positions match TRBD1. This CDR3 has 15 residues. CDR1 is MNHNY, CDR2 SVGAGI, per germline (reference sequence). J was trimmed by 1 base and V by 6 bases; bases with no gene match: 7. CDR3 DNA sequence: TGTGCCAGCAGCCGGGACAGGCGGATCCAAGAGACCCAGTACTTC. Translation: CASSRDRRIQETQYF.

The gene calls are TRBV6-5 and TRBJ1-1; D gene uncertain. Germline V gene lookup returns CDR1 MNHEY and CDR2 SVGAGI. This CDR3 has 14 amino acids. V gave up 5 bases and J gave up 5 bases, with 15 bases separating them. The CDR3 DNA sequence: TGTGCCAGCAGTCAGGACTCCCGAGGTACTGAAGCTTTCTTT. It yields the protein CASSQDSRGTEAFF.

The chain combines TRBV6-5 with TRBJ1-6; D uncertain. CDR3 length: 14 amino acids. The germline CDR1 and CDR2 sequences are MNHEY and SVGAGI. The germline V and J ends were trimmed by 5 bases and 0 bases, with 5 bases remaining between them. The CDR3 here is CASSPSSYNSPLHF. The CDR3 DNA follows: TGTGCCAGCAGTCCCAGCTCCTATAATTCACCCCTCCACTTT.

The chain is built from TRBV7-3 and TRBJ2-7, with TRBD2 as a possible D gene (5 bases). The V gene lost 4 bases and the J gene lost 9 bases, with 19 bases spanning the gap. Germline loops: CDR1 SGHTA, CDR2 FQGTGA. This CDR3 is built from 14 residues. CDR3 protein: CASSSSGTPTRQYF. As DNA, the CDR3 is TGTGCCAGCAGCTCCTCGGGAACCCCTACGAGGCAGTACTTC.

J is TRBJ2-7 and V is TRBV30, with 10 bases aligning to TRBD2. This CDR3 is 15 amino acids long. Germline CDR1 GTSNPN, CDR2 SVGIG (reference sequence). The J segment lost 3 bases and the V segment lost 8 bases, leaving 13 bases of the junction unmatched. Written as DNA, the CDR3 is TGTGCCCGAGAGGCGGCGGAGCGGGGGGGCTACGAGCAGTACTTC. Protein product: CAREAAERGGYEQYF.

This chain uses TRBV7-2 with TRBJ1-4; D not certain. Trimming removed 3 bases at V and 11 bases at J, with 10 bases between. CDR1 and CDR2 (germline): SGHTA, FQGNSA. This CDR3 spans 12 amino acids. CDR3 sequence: CASSFDMGKLFF. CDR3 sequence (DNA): TGTGCCAGCAGCTTTGACATGGGTAAACTGTTTTTT.

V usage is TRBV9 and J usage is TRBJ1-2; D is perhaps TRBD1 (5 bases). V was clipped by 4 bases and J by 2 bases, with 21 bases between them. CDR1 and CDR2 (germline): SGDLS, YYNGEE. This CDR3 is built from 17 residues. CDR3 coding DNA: TGTGCCAGCAGCTCACGTACATGGGCAGGGTTGAACTATGGCTACACCTTC. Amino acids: CASSSRTWAGLNYGYTF. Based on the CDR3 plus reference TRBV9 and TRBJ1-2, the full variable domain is DSGVTQTPKHLITATGQRVTLRCSPRSGDLSVYWYQQSLDQGLQFLIQYYNGEERAKGNILERFSAQQFPDLHSELNLSSLELGDSALYFCASSSRTWAGLNYGYTFGSGTRLTVV.

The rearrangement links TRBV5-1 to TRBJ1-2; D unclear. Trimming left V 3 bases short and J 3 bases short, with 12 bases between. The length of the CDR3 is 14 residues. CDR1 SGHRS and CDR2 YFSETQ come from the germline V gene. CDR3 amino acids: CASSSSTGDYGYTF. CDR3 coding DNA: TGCGCCAGCAGCTCTTCAACCGGGGACTATGGCTACACCTTC.

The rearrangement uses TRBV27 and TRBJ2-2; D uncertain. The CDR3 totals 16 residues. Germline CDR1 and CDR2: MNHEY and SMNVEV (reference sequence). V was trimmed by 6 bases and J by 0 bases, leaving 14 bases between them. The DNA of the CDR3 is TGTGCCAGCAGGCCTGACTCACACCCGAACACCGGGGAGCTGTTTTTT. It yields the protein CASRPDSHPNTGELFF.

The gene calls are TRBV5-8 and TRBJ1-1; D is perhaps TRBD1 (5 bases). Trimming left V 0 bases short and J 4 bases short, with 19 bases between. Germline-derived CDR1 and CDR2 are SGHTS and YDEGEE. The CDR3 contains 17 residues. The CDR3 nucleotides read TGTGCCAGCAGCTTGGGAGAAGGGGAACCGTCGGGCACTGAAGCTTTCTTT. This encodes CASSLGEGEPSGTEAFF.

CDR3 DNA sequence: TGTGCCAGCACAACAGGGACAGGAGGGGAAAAACTGTTTTTT. Protein product: CASTTGTGGEKLFF. The genes are TRBV2 and TRBJ1-4; 8 nucleotides agree with TRBD1. The germline V gene encodes CDR1 SNHLY and CDR2 FYNNEI. This CDR3 is built from 14 residues. The junction had 9 bases not matched to a gene; V was cut back by 7 bases and J by 8 bases. Full variable domain (missing parts from reference TRBV2 and TRBJ1-4): EPEVTQTPSHQVTQMGQEVILRCVPISNHLYFYWYRQILGQKVEFLVSFYNNEISEKSEIFDDQFSVERPDGSNFTLKIRSTKLEDSAMYFCASTTGTGGEKLFFGSGTQLSVL.

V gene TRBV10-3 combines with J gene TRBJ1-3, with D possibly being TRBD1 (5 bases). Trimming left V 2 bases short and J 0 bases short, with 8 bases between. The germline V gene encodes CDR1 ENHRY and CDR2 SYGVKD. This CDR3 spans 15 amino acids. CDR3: CAISEPDSSGNTIYF. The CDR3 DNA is TGTGCCATCAGTGAGCCAGACAGCTCTGGAAACACCATATATTTT.

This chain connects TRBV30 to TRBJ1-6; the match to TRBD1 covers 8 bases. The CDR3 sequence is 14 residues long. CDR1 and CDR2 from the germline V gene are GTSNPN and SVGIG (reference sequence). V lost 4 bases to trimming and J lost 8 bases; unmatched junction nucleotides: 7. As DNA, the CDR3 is TGTGCCTGGACCAAGGGACAGGTAGATTCACCCCTCCACTTT. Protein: CAWTKGQVDSPLHF.

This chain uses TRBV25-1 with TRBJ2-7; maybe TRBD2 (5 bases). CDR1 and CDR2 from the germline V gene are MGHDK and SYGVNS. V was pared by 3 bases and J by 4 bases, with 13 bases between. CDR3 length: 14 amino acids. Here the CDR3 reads CASSDKRMVYEQYF. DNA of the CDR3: TGTGCCAGCAGTGATAAGCGGATGGTTTACGAGCAGTACTTC.